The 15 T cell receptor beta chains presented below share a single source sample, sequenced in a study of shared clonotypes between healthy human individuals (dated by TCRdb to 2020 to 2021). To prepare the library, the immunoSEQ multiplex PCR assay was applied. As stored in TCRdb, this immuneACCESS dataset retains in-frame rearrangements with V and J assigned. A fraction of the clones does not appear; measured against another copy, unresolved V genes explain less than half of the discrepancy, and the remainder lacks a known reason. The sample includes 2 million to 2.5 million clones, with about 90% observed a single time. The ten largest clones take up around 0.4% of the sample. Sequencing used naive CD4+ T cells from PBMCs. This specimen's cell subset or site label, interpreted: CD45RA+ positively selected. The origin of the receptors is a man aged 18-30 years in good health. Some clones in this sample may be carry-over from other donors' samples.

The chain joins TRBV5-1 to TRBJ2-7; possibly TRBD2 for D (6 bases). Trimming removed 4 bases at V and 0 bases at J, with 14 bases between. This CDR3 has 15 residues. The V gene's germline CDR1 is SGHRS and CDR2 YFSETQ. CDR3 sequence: CASSPGTQGSYEQYF. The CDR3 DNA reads TGCGCCAGCAGCCCCGGGACTCAGGGCTCCTACGAGCAGTACTTC. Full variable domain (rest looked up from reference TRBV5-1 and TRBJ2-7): KAGVTQTPRYLIKTRGQQVTLSCSPISGHRSVSWYQQTPGQGLQFLFEYFSETQRNKGNFPGRFSGRQFSNSRSEMNVSTLELGDSALYLCASSPGTQGSYEQYFGPGTRLTVT.

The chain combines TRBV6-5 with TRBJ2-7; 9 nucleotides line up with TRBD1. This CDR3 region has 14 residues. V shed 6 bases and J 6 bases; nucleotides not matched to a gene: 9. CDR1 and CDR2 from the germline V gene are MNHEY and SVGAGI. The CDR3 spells CASSQGQGKIEQYF. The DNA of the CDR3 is TGTGCCAGCAGCCAGGGACAGGGAAAGATCGAGCAGTACTTC.

CDR3 amino acids: CASSRSRGGGTDTQYF. CDR3 in DNA: TGCGCCAGCAGCCGTTCCCGGGGGGGAGGTACAGATACGCAGTATTTT. V usage is TRBV4-1 and J usage is TRBJ2-3; 8 nucleotides line up with TRBD2. Germline CDR1 reads MGHRA; CDR2 reads YSYEKL. The CDR3 has 16 residues. The V segment lost 4 bases and the J segment 3 bases; nucleotides outside the gene matches: 9.

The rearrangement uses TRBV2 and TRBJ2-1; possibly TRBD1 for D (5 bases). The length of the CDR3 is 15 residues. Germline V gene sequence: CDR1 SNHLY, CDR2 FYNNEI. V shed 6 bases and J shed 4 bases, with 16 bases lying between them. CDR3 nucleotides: TGTGCCAGCAGGGCCCGCACAGGACCTTACAATGAGCAGTTCTTC. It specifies CASRARTGPYNEQFF. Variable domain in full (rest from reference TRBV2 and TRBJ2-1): EPEVTQTPSHQVTQMGQEVILRCVPISNHLYFYWYRQILGQKVEFLVSFYNNEISEKSEIFDDQFSVERPDGSNFTLKIRSTKLEDSAMYFCASRARTGPYNEQFFGPGTRLTVL.

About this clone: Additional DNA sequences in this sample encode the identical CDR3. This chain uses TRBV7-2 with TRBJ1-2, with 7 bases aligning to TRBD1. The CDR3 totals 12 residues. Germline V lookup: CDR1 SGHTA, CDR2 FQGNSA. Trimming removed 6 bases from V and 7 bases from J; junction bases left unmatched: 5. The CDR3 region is CASSRQGGGYTF. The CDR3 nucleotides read TGTGCCAGCAGTAGACAGGGCGGTGGCTACACCTTC.

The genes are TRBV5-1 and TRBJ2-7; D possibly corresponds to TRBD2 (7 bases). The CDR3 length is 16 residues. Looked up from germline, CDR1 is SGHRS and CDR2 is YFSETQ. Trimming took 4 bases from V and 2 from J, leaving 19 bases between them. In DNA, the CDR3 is TGCGCCAGCAGCCCGCGAGGGGGGCGGGGGACCTACGAGCAGTACTTC. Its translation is CASSPRGGRGTYEQYF.

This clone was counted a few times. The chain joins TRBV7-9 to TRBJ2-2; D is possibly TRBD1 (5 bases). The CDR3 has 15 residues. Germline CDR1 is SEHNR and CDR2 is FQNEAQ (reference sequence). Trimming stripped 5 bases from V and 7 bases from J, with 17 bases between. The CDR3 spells CASSPTERSSGELFF. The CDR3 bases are TGTGCCAGCAGCCCGACAGAGAGATCGAGCGGGGAGCTGTTTTTT.

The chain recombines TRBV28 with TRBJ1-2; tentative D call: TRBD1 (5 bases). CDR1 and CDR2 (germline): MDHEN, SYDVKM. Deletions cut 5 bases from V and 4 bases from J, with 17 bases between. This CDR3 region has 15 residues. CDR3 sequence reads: CASSPSTGPLYGYTF. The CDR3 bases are TGTGCCAGCAGTCCCTCGACGGGGCCCCTCTATGGCTACACCTTC.

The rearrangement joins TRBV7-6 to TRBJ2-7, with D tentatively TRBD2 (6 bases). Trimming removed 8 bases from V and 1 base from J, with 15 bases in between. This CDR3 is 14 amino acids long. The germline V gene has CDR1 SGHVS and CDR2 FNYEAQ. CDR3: CASANGGTSYEQYF. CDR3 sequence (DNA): TGTGCCAGCGCAAACGGCGGGACTTCCTACGAGCAGTACTTC.

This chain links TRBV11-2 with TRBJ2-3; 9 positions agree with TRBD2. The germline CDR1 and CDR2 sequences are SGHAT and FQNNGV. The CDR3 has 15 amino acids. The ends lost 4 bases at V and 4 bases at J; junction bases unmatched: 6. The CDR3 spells CASSSISGSPDTQYF. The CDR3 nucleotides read TGTGCCAGCAGCTCAATTAGCGGGAGCCCAGATACGCAGTATTTT.

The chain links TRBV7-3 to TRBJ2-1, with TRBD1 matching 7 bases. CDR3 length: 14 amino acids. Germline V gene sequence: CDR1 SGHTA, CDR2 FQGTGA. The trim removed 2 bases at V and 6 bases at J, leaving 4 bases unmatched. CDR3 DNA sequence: TGTGCCAGCAGCTTACGGGCAGGGGGCAATGAGCAGTTCTTC. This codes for CASSLRAGGNEQFF. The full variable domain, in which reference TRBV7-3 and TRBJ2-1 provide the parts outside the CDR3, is GAGVSQTPSNKVTEKGKYVELRCDPISGHTALYWYRQSLGQGPEFLIYFQGTGAADDSGLPNDRFFAVRPEGSVSTLKIQRTERGDSAVYLCASSLRAGGNEQFFGPGTRLTVL.

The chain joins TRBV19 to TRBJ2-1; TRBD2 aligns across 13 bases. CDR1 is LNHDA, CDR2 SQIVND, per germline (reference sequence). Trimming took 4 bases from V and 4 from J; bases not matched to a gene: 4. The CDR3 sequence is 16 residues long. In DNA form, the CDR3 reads TGTGCCAGTAGTACGACTAGCGGGAGGATGTACAATGAGCAGTTCTTC. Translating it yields CASSTTSGRMYNEQFF.

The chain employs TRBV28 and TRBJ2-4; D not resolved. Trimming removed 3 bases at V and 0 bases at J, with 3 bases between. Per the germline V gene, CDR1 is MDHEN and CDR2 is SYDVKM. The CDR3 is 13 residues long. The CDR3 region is CASSFLAKNIQYF. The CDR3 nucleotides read TGTGCCAGCAGTTTTCTAGCCAAAAACATTCAGTACTTC.

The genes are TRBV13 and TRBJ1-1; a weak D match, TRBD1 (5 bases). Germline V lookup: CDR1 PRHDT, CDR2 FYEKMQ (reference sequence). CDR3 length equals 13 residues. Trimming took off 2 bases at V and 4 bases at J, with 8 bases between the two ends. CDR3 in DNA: TGTGCCAGCAGCTTAAGGGGAGTCACTGAAGCTTTCTTT. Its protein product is CASSLRGVTEAFF. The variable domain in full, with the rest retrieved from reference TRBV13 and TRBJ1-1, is AAGVIQSPRHLIKEKRETATLKCYPIPRHDTVYWYQQGPGQDPQFLISFYEKMQSDKGSIPDRFSAQQFSDYHSELNMSSLELGDSALYFCASSLRGVTEAFFGQGTRLTVV.

The CDR3 DNA sequence: TGTGCCACATCCGGGACAGGGGGACCTGGAAACACCATATATTTT. The encoded protein is CATSGTGGPGNTIYF. J is TRBJ1-3 and V is TRBV19; 11 bases align to TRBD1. V was clipped by 10 bases and J by 2 bases; unmatched bases: 7. Germline CDR1 LNHDA, CDR2 SQIVND (reference sequence). The CDR3 covers 15 residues. Based on the CDR3 plus reference TRBV19 and TRBJ1-3, the full variable domain is DGGITQSPKYLFRKEGQNVTLSCEQNLNHDAMYWYRQDPGQGLRLIYYSQIVNDFQKGDIAEGYSVSREKKESFPLTVTSAQKNPTAFYLCATSGTGGPGNTIYFGEGSWLTVV.